The 21 T cell receptor beta chains presented below share a single source sample, sequenced in a study of shared T cell receptors in the human thymus. Clones were sequenced by immunoSEQ multiplex PCR, and TCRdb holds only the in-frame ones, with some missing. The sample contains hundreds of thousands of clones, 75% to 85% of which appear only once. The same sample was also studied in work on human thymus T cells.

Sequencing used thymocytes. Receptors originate from a boy under three years old with a congenital heart defect.

The chain combines TRBV13 with TRBJ2-6; D unclear. The CDR3 length is 15 residues. Trimming stripped 4 bases from V and 0 bases from J, with 7 bases between. CDR1 is PRHDT, CDR2 FYEKMQ, per germline (reference sequence). The CDR3 nucleotides read TGTGCCAGCAGCTCTTTAGACTCTGGGGCCAACGTCCTGACTTTC. It specifies CASSSLDSGANVLTF.

The chain combines TRBV27 with TRBJ1-2; 7 positions agree with TRBD1. Germline CDR1 MNHEY, CDR2 SMNVEV (reference sequence). The CDR3 is made up of 15 amino acids. V dropped 2 bases and J dropped 4; count of bases not matched to a gene: 7. The CDR3 coding sequence is TGTGCCAGCAGTTTAGAAAGGGGGCCCCTCTATGGCTACACCTTC. It specifies CASSLERGPLYGYTF.

This clone came up a few times. This rearrangement joins TRBV7-4 to TRBJ1-1; 7 positions agree with TRBD1. Per the germline V gene, CDR1 is SGHVT and CDR2 is SQSDAQ. V lost 2 bases to trimming and J lost 2 bases; unmatched junction nucleotides: 5. The CDR3 runs 15 residues. In DNA form, the CDR3 reads TGTGCCAGCAGCTTACGCGGACAGGCTAACACTGAAGCTTTCTTT. Its protein product is CASSLRGQANTEAFF.

The chain has TRBV6-5 and TRBJ2-5; 9 bases fit TRBD1. With V trimmed by 4 bases and J by 2 bases, 8 bases remained unmatched. Germline CDR1 and CDR2: MNHEY and SVGAGI. This CDR3 is built from 16 residues. CDR3 in amino acids: CASSSLPGTGQETQYF. In DNA, the CDR3 is TGTGCCAGCAGTTCCTTACCCGGGACAGGGCAAGAGACCCAGTACTTC.

This clone has more than one count but fewer than ten. V gene TRBV6-5 combines with J gene TRBJ2-5; 10 bases map to TRBD1. Germline V lookup: CDR1 MNHEY, CDR2 SVGAGI. J was trimmed by 5 bases and V by 2 bases; bases with no gene match: 5. CDR3 length equals 15 residues. The CDR3 here is CASSYRTGGVETQYF. DNA for the CDR3: TGTGCCAGCAGTTACAGGACAGGGGGTGTGGAGACCCAGTACTTC.

The chain is built from TRBV28 and TRBJ2-5; 10 nucleotides match TRBD2. V shed 5 bases and J 2 bases; nucleotides not matched to a gene: 26. From germline, CDR1 is MDHEN and CDR2 SYDVKM. The length of the CDR3 is 22 residues. The CDR3 DNA reads as TGTGCCAGCAGTATACTCTTCCCGACTAGCGGGTTCAATCGATTTGGGCAAGAGACCCAGTACTTC. It is translated as CASSILFPTSGFNRFGQETQYF.

In DNA form, the CDR3 reads TGCAGTGAGGGGGTTTTGAGTGGCTACACCTTC. This encodes CSEGVLSGYTF. The V gene is TRBV20-1, the J gene TRBJ1-2, with D perhaps TRBD1 (6 bases). The CDR3 length is 11 residues. Per germline, CDR1 DFQATT and CDR2 SNEGSKA (reference sequence). Trimming removed 7 bases from V and 7 bases from J, with 13 bases in between.

The chain has TRBV7-2 and TRBJ2-1; 12 bases are shared with TRBD2. The CDR3 is 15 amino acids. Per germline, CDR1 SGHTA and CDR2 FQGNSA. V was clipped by 5 bases and J by 7 bases; unmatched bases: 6. In DNA form, the CDR3 reads TGTGCCAGCAGCCAATGGACTAGCGGGAAAAATGAGCAGTTCTTC. This codes for CASSQWTSGKNEQFF.

This clone was seen a single time. The gene calls are TRBV2 and TRBJ1-1; D is undetermined. Germline loops: CDR1 SNHLY, CDR2 FYNNEI. V dropped 5 bases and J dropped 4 bases, with 8 bases sitting between them. This CDR3 contains 12 residues. The chain's CDR3 is CASSRGPTEAFF. The CDR3 DNA reads as TGTGCCAGCAGTCGGGGTCCCACTGAAGCTTTCTTT.

The V gene is TRBV4-2, the J gene TRBJ2-7, with 7 bases that match TRBD1. This CDR3 spans 16 amino acids. CDR1 and CDR2 (germline): LGHNA, YNFKEQ. The ends lost 0 bases at V and 3 bases at J; junction bases unmatched: 8. The DNA of the CDR3 is TGTGCCAGCAGCCAAGATACCCGACAGGGTCGCTACGAGCAGTACTTC. Translating gives CASSQDTRQGRYEQYF.

The chain joins TRBV30 to TRBJ2-1, with 11 nucleotides matching TRBD2. CDR1 and CDR2 from the germline V gene are GTSNPN and SVGIG (reference sequence). This CDR3 contains 15 residues. Trimming at V came to 1 base and at J to 7 bases, leaving 6 bases not matched to a gene. The CDR3 region has the DNA TGTGCCTGGAGTGCCAGTTTAGCGGGAGGGAATGAGCAGTTCTTC. Residues: CAWSASLAGGNEQFF. The full variable domain, with the rest looked up from reference TRBV30 and TRBJ2-1, is SQTIHQWPATLVQPVGSPLSLECTVEGTSNPNLYWYRQAAGRGLQLLFYSVGIGQISSEVPQNLSASRPQDRQFILSSKKLLLSDSGFYLCAWSASLAGGNEQFFGPGTRLTVL.

A note on this clone: One junction end disagrees with the germline gene, perhaps due to a read error. This chain links TRBV14 with TRBJ2-7; TRBD2 agrees at 10 bases. CDR1 is SGHDN and CDR2 is FVKESK in the germline V gene. The CDR3 runs to 14 residues. CDR3 bases: TGTGCCAGCAGCGGGACTAGCGAGAGCTACGGGCAGTACTTC. This translates into CASSGTSESYGQYF.

This rearrangement joins TRBV5-4 to TRBJ2-5; D perhaps matches TRBD1 (6 bases). V lost 6 bases and J lost 2, with 14 bases in between. The CDR3 has 14 amino acids. Germline CDR1 and CDR2: SGHNT and YYREEE (reference sequence). CDR3 sequence reads: CASTDSRGQETQYF. The CDR3 DNA is TGTGCCAGCACCGACAGCAGGGGACAAGAGACCCAGTACTTC.

This clone was observed a single time. The chain couples TRBV5-1 to TRBJ2-7; TRBD1 matches at 7 bases. J lost 4 bases, V lost 4 bases, and 8 bases had no gene match. Germline loops: CDR1 SGHRS, CDR2 YFSETQ. The CDR3 is made up of 14 amino acids. This chain's CDR3 is CASSPQGLLYEQYF. DNA of the CDR3: TGCGCCAGCAGCCCACAGGGGCTTCTATACGAGCAGTACTTC.

V gene TRBV27 combines with J gene TRBJ2-1, with 10 bases lining up with TRBD2. The CDR3 covers 15 residues. In germline, CDR1 is MNHEY, CDR2 SMNVEV (reference sequence). Trimming removed 5 bases from V and 3 bases from J; junction bases left unmatched: 4. The CDR3 DNA sequence: TGTGCCAGCAGTGACCTAGCGGGAGACTACAATGAGCAGTTCTTC. The encoded protein is CASSDLAGDYNEQFF.

The chain recombines TRBV7-9 with TRBJ2-1; tentative D call: TRBD1 (6 bases). Per germline, CDR1 SEHNR and CDR2 FQNEAQ (reference sequence). This CDR3 comprises 15 residues. V lost 5 bases, J lost 1 base, and 12 bases lay in between. The CDR3 sequence: CASSLRTVSYNEQFF. CDR3 nucleotides: TGTGCCAGCAGCCTACGGACAGTTTCCTACAATGAGCAGTTCTTC.

This clone was detected only a few times. The chain links TRBV5-5 to TRBJ1-3, with D unresolved. Germline assignment: CDR1 SGHKS and CDR2 YYEKEE (reference sequence). The CDR3 totals 16 residues. Trimming pared 0 bases from V and 3 bases from J, leaving 13 bases between. CDR3 sequence: CASSLERARVGNTIYF. In nucleotides, the CDR3 is TGTGCCAGCAGCTTGGAGAGGGCCCGCGTTGGAAACACCATATATTTT. The complete variable domain, with remaining parts taken from reference TRBV5-5 and TRBJ1-3, reads DAGVTQSPTHLIKTRGQQVTLRCSPISGHKSVSWYQQVLGQGPQFIFQYYEKEERGRGNFPDRFSARQFPNYSSELNVNALLLGDSALYLCASSLERARVGNTIYFGEGSWLTVV.

This chain uses TRBV10-3 with TRBJ2-1, with 8 bases identical to TRBD1. The length of the CDR3 is 15 residues. V dropped 10 bases and J dropped 3; count of bases not matched to a gene: 11. From germline, CDR1 is ENHRY and CDR2 SYGVKD. CDR3 residues: CASGQGREYYNEQFF. DNA for the CDR3: TGTGCCAGCGGACAGGGACGGGAGTACTACAATGAGCAGTTCTTC.

V and J are TRBV5-1 and TRBJ2-3; TRBD2 matches at 13 bases. Germline CDR1 reads SGHRS; CDR2 reads YFSETQ. V shed 4 bases, J shed 6 bases, and the junction held 8 bases outside the gene matches. CDR3 length: 16 amino acids. In DNA form, the CDR3 reads TGCGCCAGCAGCACCGGACTAGCGGGAGTCTCGGATACGCAGTATTTT. The encoded protein is CASSTGLAGVSDTQYF.

This clone was observed a few times. The chain links TRBV19 to TRBJ2-1, with 13 bases that match TRBD2. The CDR3 sequence is 17 residues long. Trimming took 0 bases from V and 5 from J; bases not matched to a gene: 4. The V gene's germline CDR1 is LNHDA and CDR2 SQIVND (reference sequence). As DNA, the CDR3 is TGTGCCAGTAGTATAGACCGGACTAGCGGGAGAAACAATGAGCAGTTCTTC. Protein: CASSIDRTSGRNNEQFF.

The chain has TRBV13 and TRBJ2-7; 9 nucleotides align to TRBD1. The V gene's germline CDR1 is PRHDT and CDR2 FYEKMQ (reference sequence). This CDR3 comprises 13 residues. The ends lost 4 bases at V and 6 bases at J; junction bases unmatched: 4. For the CDR3, the DNA is TGTGCCAGCAGCTCCCGACAGGGGGTCGAGCAGTACTTC. This translates into CASSSRQGVEQYF.